The clone carrying this T cell receptor beta chain was detected once. Its antigen is not known. 60 Vbeta and 13 Jbeta primers were used in PCR. Clones were read by immunoSEQ multiplex PCR, and TCRdb kept only the in-frame ones, dropping some. The table includes about 130,000 clones, approximately 84% detected once. In germline, CDR1 is LGHNT, CDR2 FRNRAP. The CDR3 covers 15 residues. The V and J ends lost 5 bases and 13 bases respectively, with 26 bases between them. This specimen comes from a study of cytomegalovirus exposure and HLA in healthy donors. Points from the study as a whole: Some TCR beta chains (roughly 160 of them) were listed as cytomegalovirus-associated. A later analysis appeared to link common viral pathogens to several of the most significant clusters.

This TCR derives from a boy younger than 10 in good health and CMV-seronegative. The V call is TRBV12-5, the J call TRBJ1-1; D uncertain. Sequencing was carried out using PBMCs. The CDR3 is CASGPASGSLELGFF. CDR3 coding DNA: TGTGCTAGTGGTCCCGCTTCCGGGTCGTTGGAGCTTGGTTTCTTT.